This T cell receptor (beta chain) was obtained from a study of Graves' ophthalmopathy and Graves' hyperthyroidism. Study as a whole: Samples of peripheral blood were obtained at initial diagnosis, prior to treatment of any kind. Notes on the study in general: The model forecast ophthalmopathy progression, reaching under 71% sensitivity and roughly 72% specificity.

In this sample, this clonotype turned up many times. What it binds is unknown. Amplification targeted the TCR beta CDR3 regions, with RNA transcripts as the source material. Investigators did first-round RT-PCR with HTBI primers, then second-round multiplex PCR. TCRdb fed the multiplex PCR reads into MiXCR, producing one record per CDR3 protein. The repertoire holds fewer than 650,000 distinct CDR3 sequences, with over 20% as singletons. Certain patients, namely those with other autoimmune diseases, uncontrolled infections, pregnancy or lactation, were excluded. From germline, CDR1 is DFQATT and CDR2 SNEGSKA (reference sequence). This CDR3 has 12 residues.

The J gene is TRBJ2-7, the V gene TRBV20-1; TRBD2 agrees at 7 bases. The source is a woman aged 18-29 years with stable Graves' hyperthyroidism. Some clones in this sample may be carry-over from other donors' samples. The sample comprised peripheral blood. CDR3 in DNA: TGCACCGCGGAGCGGGAAGGCCACGAGCAGTACTTC. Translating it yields CTAEREGHEQYF.